These T cell receptor beta chains were read from a single sample in a study of blood T cell repertoires in COVID-19. Profiled with immunoSEQ multiplex PCR; TCRdb holds only in-frame clones, not every one. Of about 270,000 clones in the sample, roughly 86% were seen once. Material for sequencing was peripheral blood. The receptors originated from a middle-aged man who had recovered from COVID-19. CDR3s include the opening cysteine and the closing phenylalanine or tryptophan. The order of the fields is J gene, clone size, D gene, V gene, CDR3 protein, CDR3 DNA. A D gene is named only where the DNA matches it firmly. Size tells how often a clone was seen (once, few, many) or the class of an expanded clone, and some rows leave it out.

TRBJ2-2 | - | - | TRBV7-9 | CASSLAQGNTGELFF | TGTGCCAGCAGCTTAGCGCAGGGAAACACCGGGGAGCTGTTTTTT
TRBJ1-5 | - | TRBD1 | TRBV10-3 | CAISPSDTGAQPQHF | TGTGCCATCAGCCCATCGGATACAGGGGCTCAGCCCCAGCATTTT
TRBJ2-7 | - | TRBD1 | TRBV3-1/TRBV3-2 | CASSPPRGSYEQYF | TGTGCCAGCAGCCCTCCCAGGGGGTCCTACGAGCAGTACTTC
TRBJ1-4 | - | - | TRBV29-1 | CSVARGAGEKLFF | TGCAGCGTTGCTCGGGGGGCGGGCGAAAAACTGTTTTTT
TRBJ2-2 | once | - | TRBV19 | CASSVGLAYTGELFF | TGTGCCAGTAGTGTCGGCCTAGCGTACACCGGGGAGCTGTTTTTT
TRBJ1-1 | - | - | TRBV6-5 | CASSHREMNTEAFF | TGTGCCAGCAGTCACAGGGAAATGAACACTGAAGCTTTCTTT
TRBJ2-4 | - | TRBD2 | TRBV5-6 | CASSEAGGMGKNIQYF | TGTGCCAGCAGCGAGGCGGGGGGCATGGGGAAAAACATTCAGTACTTC
TRBJ1-1 | - | TRBD1 | TRBV7-9 | CASSGTVHTEAFF | TGTGCCAGCAGCGGGACAGTACACACTGAAGCTTTCTTT
TRBJ1-1 | - | - | TRBV20-1 | CSAMDNEAFF | TGCAGTGCTATGGACAATGAAGCTTTCTTT
TRBJ2-7 | - | - | TRBV5-5 | CASSLGHISSYEQYF | TGTGCCAGCAGCTTGGGCCACATCAGCTCCTACGAGCAGTACTTC
TRBJ1-1 | - | - | TRBV9 | CTSSATGTPNTEAFF | TGTACCAGCAGCGCCACCGGGACACCGAACACTGAAGCTTTCTTT
TRBJ2-4 | - | TRBD1 | TRBV19 | CASMGTGDVGAKNIQYF | TGTGCCAGTATGGGGACAGGGGATGTGGGAGCCAAAAACATTCAGTACTTC
TRBJ2-2 | - | - | TRBV9 | CASSVGPDTGELFF | TGTGCCAGCAGCGTAGGGCCAGACACCGGGGAGCTGTTTTTT
TRBJ1-2 | - | TRBD1 | TRBV7-2 | CASSRDSYYGYTF | TGTGCCAGCAGCCGGGACAGCTACTATGGCTACACCTTC
TRBJ2-6 | - | - | TRBV7-2 | CASSFSSSGANVLTF | TGTGCCAGCAGCTTCAGTTCCTCTGGGGCCAACGTCCTGACTTTC
TRBJ2-1 | - | TRBD2 | TRBV7-9 | CASSSLSGRGYNEQFF | TGTGCCAGCAGCTCGTTAAGCGGGAGGGGGTACAATGAGCAGTTCTTC
TRBJ1-1 | - | - | TRBV5-1 | CASSQGIDRSNTEAFF | TGCGCCAGCAGCCAGGGGATCGACAGATCTAACACTGAAGCTTTCTTT
TRBJ2-7 | - | TRBD2 | TRBV5-1 | CASSLGLAGSSDEQYF | TGCGCCAGCAGCTTGGGGTTAGCGGGAAGCAGCGACGAGCAGTACTTC
TRBJ2-7 | - | - | TRBV13 | CASSLASDFYEQYF | TGTGCCAGCAGCTTAGCGTCAGATTTCTACGAGCAGTACTTC
TRBJ2-2 | - | - | TRBV4-1 | CASSHLQTGSGELFF | TGCGCCAGCAGCCACCTACAGACAGGTAGCGGGGAGCTGTTTTTT
TRBJ2-3 | - | TRBD2 | TRBV9 | CASSVAPTSGRSDTQYF | TGTGCCAGCAGCGTAGCCCCGACTAGCGGGAGGAGTGATACGCAGTATTTT
TRBJ2-1 | - | TRBD2 | TRBV18 | CASSPPGLAYNEQFF | TGTGCCAGCTCACCACCGGGACTAGCCTACAATGAGCAGTTCTTC
TRBJ1-1 | - | - | TRBV7-8 | CASSPPWGGTEAFF | TGTGCCAGCAGCCCGCCTTGGGGGGGCACTGAAGCTTTCTTT